What follows is one T cell receptor (beta chain) and its context. Its antigen remains unidentified. The sample comes from a study of cytomegalovirus exposure and HLA in healthy donors. Study-wide background: Of the donors genotyped, approximately 410 in all, 75% to 85% fell in the Caucasian-associated ancestry cluster. Findings and limits, study-wide: DRB1 showed the most TCR associations and HLA-C the fewest in a later analysis, as rates varied by HLA locus. About 180 TCR beta chains were listed as cytomegalovirus-associated. Accurate prediction of HLA-A and HLA-B alleles (for most subjects) was reportedly achieved from TCR beta sequences.

The V end was cut by 3 bases, the J end by 5 bases, with 15 bases between. Germline assignment: CDR1 SGHDT and CDR2 YYEEEE. The CDR3 runs 14 residues. Use of 60 Vbeta and 13 Jbeta primers characterized the PCR. Assay used: immunoSEQ multiplex PCR; TCRdb lists only in-frame clones, some missing. This sample has more than 85,000 clones, with 75% to 85% found just once. The sequence derives from a man aged 18-30 years in good health and CMV-seronegative. The chain links TRBV5-6 to TRBJ2-7, with D perhaps TRBD1 (6 bases). Sample: PBMCs. The CDR3 DNA reads TGTGCCAGCAGCTCGACCGGGACACTAAACGAGCAGTACTTC. Its protein product is CASSSTGTLNEQYF.